This T cell receptor beta chain was retrieved from a study of Ad26.COV2.S vaccination and SARS-CoV-2 variants (dated by TCRdb to the early 2020s). Describing the broader study: Vaccine-arm donors came from COV1001, a multicentre, randomized, double-blind, placebo-controlled phase I-IIa trial of Ad26.COV2.S in healthy adults. TCRbeta repertoire sequencing was used to assess the specificity and breadth of SARS-CoV-2-reactive T cell receptors after Ad26.COV2.S vaccination. Trial participants were randomized into five groups of five: low-dose or high-dose Ad26.COV2.S given once or twice, or placebo on both occasions. Throughout the experiments and outcome assessment, investigators stayed blinded to trial group allocation. A total of approximately 30 samples were included in the TCR-sequenced set, comprising some 20 Ad26.COV2.S vaccine recipients, 5 placebo recipients and 8 SARS-CoV-2 convalescent individuals. Dosing of Ad26.COV2.S was intramuscular, at either 5x10^10 or 1x10^11 viral particles, delivered as one shot or as two shots spaced 56 days apart. Overall study results and their limits: The authors noted that total T cell responses may have been underestimated by the TCR breadth and depth analyses. Vaccine and placebo recipients had comparable non-spike TCR breadth, which fits with the vaccine containing only spike. After vaccination, spike-specific CD8+ and CD4+ T cell responses were reported to show substantial breadth. Spike-specific TCR breadth was higher in Ad26.COV2.S recipients than in placebo recipients (P = 0.0014). Comparing responses between vaccine doses or regimens was not something the study was powered to do.

The immunoSEQ Assay was used to sequence TCRbeta CDR3 regions. After extraction, genomic DNA underwent amplification by bias-controlled multiplex PCR, followed by high-throughput sequencing. Per the source publication's procedure: To quantify the absolute abundance of every unique TCRbeta CDR3 region, sequences were collapsed and filtered. T cell fraction was estimated by normalizing TCRbeta template counts to usable DNA, with usable DNA measured through amplification of reference genes found in all nucleated cells. Repertoire TCRs were annotated as SARS-CoV-2-specific when V gene, CDR3 amino acid sequence and J gene were exactly matched to a known reactive TCR set. MIRA supplied the reference SARS-CoV-2 TCR set, which was filtered for enrichment in COVID-19-positive ImmuneCODE repertoires so that public or cross-reactive TCRs were removed. Drawing on the MIRA antigens, annotated TCRs were analysed further at the level of specific ORF or position within ORF. Breadth was defined as annotated unique rearrangements over total unique productive rearrangements; depth was the summed frequency of those rearrangements. Two-sided Wilcoxon rank-sum tests were applied when comparing TCR breadth between groups. Entries here come from immuneACCESS through TCRdb and include only in-frame sequences with V and J called. Some clones fail to appear in such tables; in the studies checked, an unresolved V gene covers under half of the shortfall, and the cause of the remainder is unknown. V and J calls and clone size follow that table, whereas D and trimming were derived from the DNA. The sample table contains 250,000 or so clones; only one count was recorded for around nine tenths of them. Less than 3% of the sample goes to the ten largest clones.

Points on this clone: It lacks a known antigen. Within one base of it there is no much larger clone, and no base qualities were kept.

What the treatment or condition label conveys for this sample: some 19 received Ad26.COV2.S at low or high dose, single or two shots; roughly 5 received placebo; per-sample allocation not given. Repertoires of vaccine and placebo recipients were sequenced from samples collected on day 63 after the first injection. In Cohort 1b, 25 to 30 adults aged 18-55 years were enrolled at a single site in Boston, USA, between 29 July and 7 August 2020. Ad26.COV2.S consisted of a replication-incompetent adenovirus type 26 vector by which a prefusion-stabilized SARS-CoV-2 spike protein from the original Wuhan strain was expressed. The germline ends are 10 bases apart after V is trimmed by 3 bases and J by 4 bases. CDR1 and CDR2 are read off the germline V gene as MNHNS and SASEGT. The CDR3, cysteine through phenylalanine, is 14 amino acids long. Left in the record is the CDR3 DNA by itself, 42 bases read in frame from the first base.

This clonotype originated in a person aged 18-65 years who received the Ad26.COV2.S COVID-19 vaccine or a placebo. The sample was peripheral blood, taken in a trial of Ad26.COV2.S vaccine versus placebo. The chain is assembled from TRBV6-1 and TRBJ1-5; TRBD1 is possibly the D segment (6 matching bases). The CDR3 reads as follows: CASSDGTLNQPQHF. The DNA sequence is as follows: TGTGCCAGCAGTGACGGGACACTTAATCAGCCCCAGCATTTT.